The TCR beta chain described here comes from a study of blood T cell repertoires in COVID-19 (dated by TCRdb to about 2020). For context, the study as a whole: Samples from collaborators originated in the United States, Italy and Spain and spanned both the acute and convalescent phases of COVID-19. The prospective study material was composed of cDNA or gDNA derived from T cells, B-cell-depleted T cells, or PBMCs. Deeply sampled blood TCRbeta repertoires from subjects exposed to, actively infected with, or recovered from COVID-19 were included in the dataset. A freely available public database, intended as a resource for researchers studying the immune response to SARS-CoV-2, is where the repertoires were released. The samples were drawn from the first 160 participants of the ongoing ImmuneRACE study and from 1,254 subjects provided by 6 global collaborators. Nearly every sample came with metadata listing a de-identified subject ID, COVID-19 status, age in years and sex. HLA class I and class II types, where available, came from metadata supplied by the sample provider rather than from assay-based typing.

Whole blood was collected in K2EDTA tubes by collaborating institutions according to the institutions' own protocols. For TCRbeta analysis, collaborator samples were shipped as frozen whole blood, as isolated PBMCs, or as DNA extracted from either sample type. Sequences SGHRS (CDR1) and YFSETQ (CDR2) are obtained from the germline V gene. From the cysteine through the phenylalanine, the CDR3 covers 14 amino acids. Here the CDR3 DNA is all that survives: 42 bases in frame from base 1. The germline V end is reduced by 4 bases and the J end by 3 bases; junction bases left unmatched: 6. The full study reports these points: The amount of clinical and demographic metadata varied by source and participant and was provided uncurated.

Turning to this clone: Its specific antigen is unknown. Qualities for individual bases were not recorded, and no much larger clone is one base off.

TCRbeta CDR3 regions were amplified from genomic DNA using the immunoSEQ Assay, a bias-controlled multiplex PCR. In the source study's methods: Nucleated cell counts per sample were estimated from amplification of reference gene primers within the assay. To quantify the absolute abundance of each unique TCRbeta CDR3 rearrangement, sequence reads were collapsed and filtered. For each sample, productive Simpson clonality was calculated as the square root of Simpson's diversity index across productive rearrangements. The immuneACCESS repertoire file appears here via TCRdb, limited to in-frame rearrangements. These files lack a portion of the clones; in checked studies, under half of the deficit traces to unresolved V genes, and the cause of the others is not known. The D gene and trimming were derived from the DNA, and the V and J assignments and clone size from that table. The sample table shows 150,000 or so clones, and approximately 80% are seen once. Roughly 2.9% of the sample lies in the top ten.

The chain links TRBV5-1 with TRBJ2-7; 8 middle bases align to TRBD1. This TCR was sampled from an older woman with acute or convalescent COVID-19. Sample: peripheral blood. The bases are TGCGCCAGCAGCATGGACAGGGCGGGCTACGAGCAGTACTTC. This encodes CASSMDRAGYEQYF. Joined to the reference TRBV5-1 and TRBJ2-7 proteins, this CDR3 gives the full variable domain: KAGVTQTPRYLIKTRGQQVTLSCSPISGHRSVSWYQQTPGQGLQFLFEYFSETQRNKGNFPGRFSGRQFSNSRSEMNVSTLELGDSALYLCASSMDRAGYEQYFGPGTRLTVT.